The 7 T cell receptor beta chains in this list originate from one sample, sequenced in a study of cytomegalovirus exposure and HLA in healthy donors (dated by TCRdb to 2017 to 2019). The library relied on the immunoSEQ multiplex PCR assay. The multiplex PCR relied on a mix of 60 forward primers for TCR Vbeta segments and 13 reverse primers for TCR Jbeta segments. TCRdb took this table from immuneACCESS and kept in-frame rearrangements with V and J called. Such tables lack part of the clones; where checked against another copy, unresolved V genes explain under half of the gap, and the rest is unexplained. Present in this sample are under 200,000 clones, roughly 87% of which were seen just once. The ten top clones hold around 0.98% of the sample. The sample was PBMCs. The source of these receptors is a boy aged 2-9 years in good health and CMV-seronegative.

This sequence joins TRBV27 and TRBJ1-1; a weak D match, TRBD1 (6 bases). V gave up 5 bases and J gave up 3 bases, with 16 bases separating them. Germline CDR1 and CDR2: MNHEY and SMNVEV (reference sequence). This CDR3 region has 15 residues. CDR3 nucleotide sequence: TGTGCCAGCAGTCCAGGGGTGGGGTGGGACACTGAAGCTTTCTTT. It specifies CASSPGVGWDTEAFF.

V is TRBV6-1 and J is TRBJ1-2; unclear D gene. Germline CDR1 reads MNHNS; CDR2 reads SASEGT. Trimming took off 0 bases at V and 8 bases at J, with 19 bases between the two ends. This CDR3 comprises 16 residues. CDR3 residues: CASSEARAPLYGGYTF. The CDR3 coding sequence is TGTGCCAGCAGTGAAGCGAGGGCCCCCTTGTACGGCGGCTACACCTTC.

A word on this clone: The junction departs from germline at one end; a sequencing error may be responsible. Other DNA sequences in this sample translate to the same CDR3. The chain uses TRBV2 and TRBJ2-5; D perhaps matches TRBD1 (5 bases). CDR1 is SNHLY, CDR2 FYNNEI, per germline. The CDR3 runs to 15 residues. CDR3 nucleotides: TGTGCCAGCAGTGCCTTTCTGGGGCCTCAAGAGACTCAGTACTTC. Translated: CASSAFLGPQETQYF.

CDR3 bases: TGTGCCAGCAGTTTTTGGGCAGGTCAGCCCCAGCATTTT. Translation: CASSFWAGQPQHF. V usage is TRBV27 and J usage is TRBJ1-5; D remains ambiguous. The CDR3 runs 13 residues. Germline CDR1 is MNHEY and CDR2 is SMNVEV (reference sequence). Trimming left V 3 bases short and J 6 bases short, with 9 bases between.

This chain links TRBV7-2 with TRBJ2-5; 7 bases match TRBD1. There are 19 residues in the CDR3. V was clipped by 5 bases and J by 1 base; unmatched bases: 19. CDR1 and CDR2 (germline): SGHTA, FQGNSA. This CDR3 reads CASSPYLFGQDSTQETQYF. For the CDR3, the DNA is TGTGCCAGCAGCCCCTACCTCTTCGGACAGGACTCCACCCAAGAGACCCAGTACTTC.

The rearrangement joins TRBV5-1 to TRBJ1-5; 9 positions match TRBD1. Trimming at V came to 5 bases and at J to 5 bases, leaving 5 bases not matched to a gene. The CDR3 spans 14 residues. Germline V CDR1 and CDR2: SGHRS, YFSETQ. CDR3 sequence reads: CASSPGQGHQPQHF. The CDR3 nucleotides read TGCGCCAGCAGTCCGGGACAGGGACATCAGCCCCAGCATTTT.

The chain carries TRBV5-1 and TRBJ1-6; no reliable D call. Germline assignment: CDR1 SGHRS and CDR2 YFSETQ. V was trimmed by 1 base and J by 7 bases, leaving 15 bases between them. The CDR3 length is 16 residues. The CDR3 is CASSLRAGSTNSPLHF. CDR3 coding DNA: TGCGCCAGCAGCTTGAGGGCGGGTTCTACCAATTCACCCCTCCACTTT.